These T cell receptor beta chains were read from a single sample in a study of blood T cell repertoires in COVID-19. Method: immunoSEQ multiplex PCR; TCRdb's copy keeps in-frame clones and lacks some. This sample has some 42,000 clones; 87% occur once, and the top ten carry roughly 7.2%. The material sequenced was peripheral blood. The receptors stem from a human donor in a cohort sampled during active COVID-19. CDR3s include the opening cysteine and the closing phenylalanine or tryptophan. The D gene is left open where the match is weak. Only some rows state a clone size, as once, few, many or a class for expanded clones.

TRBV18	.	TRBJ1-6	.	CASSPTGGAQQSPLHF	TGTGCCAGCTCACCAACTGGGGGGGCGCAACAATCACCCCTCCACTTT
TRBV4-1	.	TRBJ2-7	.	CASKESSALPYEQYF	TGCGCCAGCAAAGAGTCTAGCGCTCTCCCCTACGAGCAGTACTTC
TRBV5-1	TRBD1	TRBJ1-6	.	CASSLVSQGRYNSPLHF	TGCGCCAGCAGCTTGGTTTCACAGGGGAGGTATAATTCACCCCTCCACTTT
TRBV10-3	TRBD2	TRBJ2-1	.	CAISESSGRAREQFF	TGTGCCATCAGTGAGTCTAGCGGGAGGGCCCGCGAGCAGTTCTTC
TRBV7-7	TRBD2	TRBJ2-1	once	CASSSGTSFYNEQFF	TGTGCCAGCAGTTCCGGGACTAGCTTCTACAATGAGCAGTTCTTC
TRBV5-1	TRBD1	TRBJ2-7	few	CASTTGTGGSEQYF	TGCGCCAGCACGACCGGGACAGGGGGTAGTGAGCAGTACTTC
TRBV28	TRBD1	TRBJ2-7	.	CASSFPGGRSYEQYF	TGTGCCAGCAGTTTCCCAGGGGGACGGTCCTACGAGCAGTACTTC
TRBV12-3/TRBV12-4	.	TRBJ1-1	.	CATNRGMNTEAFF	TGTGCCACCAACCGAGGGATGAACACTGAAGCTTTCTTT
TRBV30	.	TRBJ2-2	many	CAWSVLGSGTGELFF	TGTGCCTGGAGTGTACTAGGGAGTGGCACCGGGGAGCTGTTTTTT
TRBV19	TRBD2	TRBJ2-1	.	CASSTSGSSYNEQFF	TGTGCCAGTAGTACTAGCGGTAGCTCCTACAATGAGCAGTTCTTC
TRBV2	.	TRBJ2-3	.	CASSGGEDTDTQYF	TGTGCCAGCAGTGGCGGGGAGGACACAGATACGCAGTATTTT
TRBV18	.	TRBJ2-5	.	CASSPRGGETQYF	TGTGCCAGCTCACCACGAGGGGGTGAGACCCAGTACTTC
TRBV5-4	.	TRBJ1-2	.	CASNGRDTYGYTF	TGTGCCAGCAACGGCCGGGACACCTATGGCTACACCTTC
TRBV11-2	.	TRBJ1-2	.	CASSLRQGLWSYTF	TGTGCCAGCAGCTTACGTCAGGGGTTATGGAGCTACACCTTC
TRBV11-2	TRBD2	TRBJ2-1	few	CASSHLAGESYNEQFF	TGTGCCAGCAGCCACTTAGCGGGAGAATCCTACAATGAGCAGTTCTTC
TRBV28	TRBD2	TRBJ2-3	few	CASSPLAGESDTQYF	TGTGCCAGCAGCCCATTAGCGGGAGAGTCGGATACGCAGTATTTT
TRBV7-9	TRBD1	TRBJ2-1	.	CASSGNRGQFVDEQFF	TGTGCCAGCAGTGGGAACAGGGGGCAATTTGTGGATGAGCAGTTCTTC
TRBV27	TRBD1	TRBJ2-3	.	CASSLRTGFSTDTQYF	TGTGCCAGCAGTTTAAGGACAGGATTTAGCACAGATACGCAGTATTTT
TRBV30	.	TRBJ1-2	.	CAWSGGVYGYTF	TGTGCCTGGAGTGGGGGGGTCTATGGCTACACCTTC
TRBV15	TRBD1	TRBJ2-3	.	CATSRGTGLAEGTDTQYF	TGTGCCACCAGCAGAGGGACAGGGCTTGCGGAGGGCACAGATACGCAGTATTTT
TRBV24-1	TRBD1	TRBJ2-1	.	CATSDLGTGGNEQFF	TGTGCCACCAGTGATCTAGGGACAGGGGGCAATGAGCAGTTCTTC
TRBV5-1	TRBD2	TRBJ2-1	.	CASSLAAGGRNEQFF	TGCGCCAGCAGCTTGGCAGCGGGGGGGCGTAATGAGCAGTTCTTC
TRBV5-1	TRBD1	TRBJ2-1	.	CASSVGQGSYNEQFF	TGCGCCAGCAGCGTGGGACAGGGATCCTACAATGAGCAGTTCTTC
TRBV27	.	TRBJ1-1	.	CASSFLNWIGEGTEAFF	TGTGCCAGCAGTTTCCTAAACTGGATCGGGGAGGGCACTGAAGCTTTCTTT
TRBV7-6	TRBD1	TRBJ2-1	.	CASSFGTGGRIGNEQFF	TGTGCCAGCAGCTTTGGGACAGGGGGCCGGATTGGGAATGAGCAGTTCTTC
TRBV2	TRBD2	TRBJ2-3	.	CANAGGPGTDTQYF	TGTGCCAATGCGGGGGGGCCGGGCACAGATACGCAGTATTTT
TRBV19	.	TRBJ1-5	.	CASSQREQAPRSQPQHF	TGTGCCAGTAGTCAAAGGGAACAGGCGCCTCGCAGTCAGCCCCAGCATTTT
TRBV5-1	TRBD2	TRBJ2-3	.	CASSLVRAGEWVGTDTQYF	TGCGCCAGCAGCTTGGTGCGAGCGGGAGAATGGGTGGGCACAGATACGCAGTATTTT
TRBV4-1	.	TRBJ2-3	.	CASSQNGLHGETQYF	TGCGCCAGCAGCCAAAATGGACTTCATGGAGAAACGCAGTATTTT
TRBV6-1	.	TRBJ2-1	.	CASSEVAGLWEQFF	TGTGCCAGCAGTGAAGTGGCGGGGCTTTGGGAGCAGTTCTTC
TRBV24-1	TRBD1	TRBJ1-1	.	CATTDRGVVNTEAFF	TGTGCCACCACCGACAGGGGAGTGGTGAACACTGAAGCTTTCTTT
TRBV10-3	.	TRBJ2-2	.	CAINTLTTGELFF	TGTGCCATCAATACTCTCACCACCGGGGAGCTGTTTTTT
TRBV3-1/TRBV3-2	.	TRBJ1-1	.	CASSSGGRENTEAFF	TGTGCCAGCAGCTCGGGAGGGCGGGAGAACACTGAAGCTTTCTTT
TRBV3-1/TRBV3-2	.	TRBJ2-7	.	CASSQGQANYEQYF	TGTGCCAGCAGCCAAGGGCAGGCAAACTACGAGCAGTACTTC
TRBV19	.	TRBJ1-1	.	CASRRERGEAFF	TGTGCCAGCAGGCGGGAGAGAGGTGAAGCTTTCTTT
TRBV27	.	TRBJ1-6	few	CASSLEAPPNNSPLHF	TGTGCCAGCAGTTTAGAGGCTCCCCCTAATAATTCACCCCTCCACTTT
TRBV3-1/TRBV3-2	TRBD2	TRBJ2-1	.	CASSQDRLAGSNEQFF	TGTGCCAGCAGCCAAGACCGACTAGCGGGGTCCAATGAGCAGTTCTTC
TRBV5-1	TRBD1	TRBJ2-7	.	CASSLAGTGIVRLYF	TGCGCCAGCAGCCTGGCCGGGACAGGTATAGTGCGGCTGTACTTC
TRBV19	.	TRBJ1-1	.	CASSIAQGNTEAFF	TGTGCCAGTAGTATAGCTCAGGGGAACACTGAAGCTTTCTTT
TRBV28	TRBD1	TRBJ2-7	.	CASSLWGDRGNEQYF	TGTGCCAGCAGTTTATGGGGGGACAGGGGTAACGAGCAGTACTTC
TRBV4-1	TRBD1	TRBJ1-4	.	CASSQQGGNEKLFF	TGCGCCAGCAGCCAACAGGGGGGTAATGAAAAACTGTTTTTT
TRBV9	TRBD2	TRBJ2-1	.	CASSVDSGESSYNEQFF	TGTGCCAGCAGCGTAGATAGCGGGGAGAGCTCCTACAATGAGCAGTTCTTC
TRBV9	.	TRBJ1-2	.	CASSADVVGGGYTF	TGTGCCAGCAGCGCCGACGTGGTGGGGGGAGGCTACACCTTC
TRBV7-3	.	TRBJ2-1	once	CASSLGTLYNEQFF	TGTGCCAGCAGCCTCGGGACACTTTACAATGAGCAGTTCTTC
TRBV18	TRBD1	TRBJ2-7	.	CASSPSRGQGDYEQYF	TGTGCCAGCTCACCATCTAGGGGACAGGGAGATTACGAGCAGTACTTC
TRBV6-2/TRBV6-3	TRBD2	TRBJ2-5	once	CASSYGLIPSGRARETQYF	TGTGCCAGCAGTTACGGATTGATTCCTAGCGGGAGGGCCCGGGAGACCCAGTACTTC
TRBV7-2	TRBD2	TRBJ2-7	few	CASSRLAGGPHEQYF	TGTGCCAGCAGCAGACTAGCGGGAGGACCCCACGAGCAGTACTTC
TRBV4-2	TRBD2	TRBJ2-7	.	CASSQEVRRGGIYEQYF	TGTGCCAGCAGCCAAGAAGTACGGCGGGGGGGCATTTACGAGCAGTACTTC
TRBV5-1	TRBD1	TRBJ1-4	.	CASSLTGGTEKLFF	TGCGCCAGCAGTTTGACAGGGGGAACGGAAAAACTGTTTTTT
TRBV3-1/TRBV3-2	.	TRBJ2-7	few	CASSHLDSYNEQYF	TGTGCCAGCAGCCATCTCGACAGTTACAACGAGCAGTACTTC
TRBV7-9	.	TRBJ2-2	.	CASSLDRSWTQFTGELFF	TGTGCCAGCAGCTTAGATAGGTCGTGGACACAGTTCACCGGGGAGCTGTTTTTT
TRBV16	.	TRBJ1-1	.	CASSHRGGALTEAFF	TGTGCCAGCAGCCATCGTGGTGGGGCCCTCACTGAAGCTTTCTTT
TRBV2	TRBD2	TRBJ2-5	few	CASSQGGETQYF	TGTGCCAGCAGCCAGGGAGGGGAGACCCAGTACTTC
TRBV7-9	TRBD1	TRBJ1-4	few	CASSSPGQENEKLFF	TGTGCCAGCAGCTCCCCGGGACAGGAAAATGAAAAACTGTTTTTT
TRBV4-1	TRBD1	TRBJ1-2	.	CASSHDEGQGAWGYTF	TGCGCCAGCAGCCACGATGAGGGACAGGGGGCTTGGGGCTACACCTTC
TRBV7-9	TRBD1	TRBJ2-1	once	CASSAAPGQGSYNEQFF	TGTGCCAGCAGCGCAGCGCCGGGACAGGGGTCCTACAATGAGCAGTTCTTC